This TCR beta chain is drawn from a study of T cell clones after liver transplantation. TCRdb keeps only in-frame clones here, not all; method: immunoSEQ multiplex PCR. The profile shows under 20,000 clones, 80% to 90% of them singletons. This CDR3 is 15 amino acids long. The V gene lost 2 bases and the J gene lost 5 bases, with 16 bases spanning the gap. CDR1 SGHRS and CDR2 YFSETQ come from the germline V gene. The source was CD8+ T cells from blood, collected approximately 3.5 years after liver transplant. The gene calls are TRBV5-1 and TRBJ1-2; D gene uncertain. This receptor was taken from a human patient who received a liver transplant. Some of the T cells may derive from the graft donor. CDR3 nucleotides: TGCGCCAGCAGCTTTTATCCATCCTTTTCATATGGCTACACCTTC. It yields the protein CASSFYPSFSYGYTF. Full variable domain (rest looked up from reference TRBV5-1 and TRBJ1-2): KAGVTQTPRYLIKTRGQQVTLSCSPISGHRSVSWYQQTPGQGLQFLFEYFSETQRNKGNFPGRFSGRQFSNSRSEMNVSTLELGDSALYLCASSFYPSFSYGYTFGSGTRLTVV.